One and the same sample provided the 14 T cell receptor beta chains below, sequenced in a study of regulatory T cells in long-lasting Graves disease. Construction of TCR beta libraries relied on iRepertoire HTBI primers and on Arm-PCR targeting CDR3 regions. TCRdb used MiXCR to reprocess the multiplex PCR reads, holding one entry per CDR3 protein. The sample has under 500,000 distinct CDR3 sequences; less than 25% are singletons. Time point reported: persistent/refractory GD, antithyroid drugs over 5 years with positive TRAb. PBMC-extracted RNA yielded the TCR library. This specimen was peripheral blood mononuclear cells (PBMCs), taken when the disease was refractory, from a patient treated with antithyroid drugs. These receptors were collected from a female donor with Graves disease.

The chain carries TRBV7-2 and TRBJ1-1; D is perhaps TRBD1 (5 bases). The germline CDR1 and CDR2 sequences are SGHTA and FQGNSA. This CDR3 spans 15 amino acids. V lost 3 bases to trimming and J lost 7 bases, with 18 bases between them. This CDR3 is CASSLGLGTWNEAFF. CDR3 DNA: TGTGCCAGCAGCTTGGGGCTCGGGACCTGGAATGAAGCTTTCTTT.

Only a few counts were recorded for this clonotype. The chain is built from TRBV13 and TRBJ2-4; D is unresolved. Looked up from germline, CDR1 is PRHDT and CDR2 is FYEKMQ (reference sequence). There are 14 residues in the CDR3. The V gene lost 3 bases and the J gene lost 4 bases, with 10 bases spanning the gap. The CDR3 loop reads CASSFTEIKNIQYF. CDR3 bases: TGTGCCAGCAGCTTTACAGAGATTAAAAACATTCAGTACTTC.

This clonotype was recorded many times. The chain joins TRBV10-1 to TRBJ2-7, with D maybe TRBD2 (6 bases). Trimming took off 5 bases at V and 7 bases at J, with 15 bases between the two ends. In germline, CDR1 is WNHNN, CDR2 SYGVQD (reference sequence). This CDR3 comprises 13 residues. In DNA form, the CDR3 reads TGCGCCAGCAGTAGGGACGCGGGACGAGAGCAGTACTTC. This encodes CASSRDAGREQYF.

This sequence joins TRBV18 and TRBJ2-2; D call uncertain. Germline V gives CDR1 KGHSH, CDR2 LQKENI. Trimming took off 2 bases at V and 0 bases at J, with 7 bases between the two ends. CDR3 length equals 15 residues. Written as DNA, the CDR3 is TGTGCCAGCTCACCATTACCTGCGAACACCGGGGAGCTGTTTTTT. It codes for CASSPLPANTGELFF.

This clonotype was seen ten or more times. The V and J genes are TRBV4-3 and TRBJ2-2, with D perhaps matching TRBD1 (6 bases). This CDR3 spans 16 amino acids. Trimming took 3 bases from V and 1 from J, leaving 12 bases between them. Germline V gene data show CDR1 as LGHNA and CDR2 as YSLEER. In nucleotides, the CDR3 is TGCGCCAGCAGCCATTACAGGGTAGAGAACACCGGGGAGCTGTTTTTT. Its translation: CASSHYRVENTGELFF.

This clonotype has at least ten counts. The chain employs TRBV7-2 and TRBJ1-1, with 7 bases matching TRBD1. The CDR3 has 15 residues. Germline V gives CDR1 SGHTA, CDR2 FQGNSA. Trimming at V came to 5 bases and at J to 3 bases, leaving 9 bases not matched to a gene. DNA of the CDR3: TGTGCCAGCAGCCCTTATCCAGGGGGGGACACTGAAGCTTTCTTT. Protein sequence: CASSPYPGGDTEAFF. The variable domain in full, completed from reference TRBV7-2 and TRBJ1-1, reads GAGVSQSPSNKVTEKGKDVELRCDPISGHTALYWYRQSLGQGLEFLIYFQGNSAPDKSGLPSDRFSAERTGGSVSTLTIQRTQQEDSAVYLCASSPYPGGDTEAFFGQGTRLTVV.

This clonotype has a count of ten or more. This chain joins TRBV28 and TRBJ2-7; D tentatively reads TRBD1 or TRBD2 (5 bases each). The CDR3 is 12 residues long. With 4 bases removed from V and 3 bases from J, the gap between germline ends came to 7 bases. Germline CDR1 and CDR2: MDHEN and SYDVKM. The DNA of the CDR3 is TGTGCCAGCAGTTGGGACCACTACGAGCAGTACTTC. Amino acids: CASSWDHYEQYF.

Of note for this clonotype: A much more abundant neighbour one base away suggests this may be a read error. The CDR3 coding sequence is TGTGCCAGCAGTTCGGGACAGGTGGACACTGAAGCTTTCTTT. Residues: CASSSGQVDTEAFF. The chain carries TRBV27 and TRBJ1-1; TRBD1 agrees at 8 bases. The CDR3 length is 14 residues. V shed 4 bases and J 3 bases; nucleotides not matched to a gene: 4. Germline V lookup: CDR1 MNHEY, CDR2 SMNVEV (reference sequence).

This sequence joins TRBV2 and TRBJ2-7, with TRBD2 as a possible D gene (5 bases). The CDR3 consists of 14 residues. The germline V gene has CDR1 SNHLY and CDR2 FYNNEI. Trimming left V 6 bases short and J 2 bases short, with 14 bases between. The CDR3 coding sequence is TGTGCCAGCAGCCGGGGTTTACAAGCCTACGAGCAGTACTTC. This translates into CASSRGLQAYEQYF.

The rearrangement uses TRBV30 and TRBJ2-1, with D perhaps matching TRBD2 (6 bases). The CDR3 contains 10 residues. Germline-derived CDR1 and CDR2 are GTSNPN and SVGIG (reference sequence). V was cut by 5 bases and J by 15 bases, with 14 bases left in between. The CDR3 DNA sequence: TGTGCCTGGGGAGGGCATCGTCGGTTCTTC. This gives the protein CAWGGHRRFF.

This chain links TRBV3-1 with TRBJ2-2; no definite D call. V shed 5 bases and J shed 3 bases, with 7 bases lying between them. CDR1 and CDR2 (germline): LGHDT, YNNKEL (reference sequence). CDR3 size: 13 residues. Here the CDR3 reads CASSSSYTGELFF. The DNA for the CDR3 is TGTGCCAGCAGCTCCTCTTACACCGGGGAGCTGTTTTTT.

This clonotype was observed a handful of times. The CDR3 nucleotides are TGTGCCAGCAGCCCAGGGGGGAACGAAGAGACCCAGTACTTC. Amino acids: CASSPGGNEETQYF. This chain joins TRBV5-8 and TRBJ2-5, with a tentative D call TRBD1 (7 bases). The CDR3 has 14 amino acids. Germline-derived CDR1 and CDR2 are SGHTS and YDEGEE. V lost 4 bases and J lost 3, with 13 bases in between.

V usage is TRBV14 and J usage is TRBJ2-7; no definite D call. The CDR3 runs 15 residues. CDR1 is SGHDN and CDR2 is FVKESK in the germline V gene. V dropped 1 base and J dropped 3 bases, with 13 bases sitting between them. CDR3 sequence reads: CASSQGVRVIYEQYF. CDR3 nucleotides: TGTGCCAGCAGCCAAGGGGTAAGGGTAATCTACGAGCAGTACTTC.

The sample holds a few counts of this clonotype. The chain recombines TRBV6-1 with TRBJ2-2; 8 nucleotides agree with TRBD1. Per the germline V gene, CDR1 is MNHNS and CDR2 is SASEGT. The CDR3 covers 12 residues. With V trimmed by 11 bases and J by 8 bases, 7 bases remained unmatched. CDR3 in amino acids: CASGQGAGELFF. CDR3 sequence (DNA): TGTGCCTCCGGCCAGGGGGCTGGGGAGCTGTTTTTT.